These 15 T cell receptor beta chains were sequenced from one sample in a study of blood T cell repertoires in COVID-19. Libraries were prepared by immunoSEQ multiplex PCR; TCRdb keeps only in-frame clonotypes and omits some of them. The data show roughly 180,000 clones, with approximately 80% seen just once and over 10% held by the top ten. The sample consisted of PBMCs or T cells enriched from blood (not recorded which). Receptors were obtained from a woman aged 60-70 years who had recovered from COVID-19.

The rearrangement uses TRBV2 and TRBJ1-1; D might be TRBD1 (5 bases). Deletions cut 6 bases from V and 4 bases from J, with 18 bases between. CDR1 is SNHLY, CDR2 FYNNEI, per germline. CDR3 length: 15 amino acids. This chain's CDR3 is CASSYVGDLGTEAFF. Written as DNA, the CDR3 is TGTGCCAGCAGCTACGTGGGGGACTTGGGCACTGAAGCTTTCTTT.

The V gene is TRBV19, the J gene TRBJ2-5, with D possibly being TRBD2 (5 bases). V lost 7 bases and J 9 bases, leaving 18 bases between the germline ends. Per the germline V gene, CDR1 is LNHDA and CDR2 is SQIVND (reference sequence). This CDR3 comprises 13 residues. The CDR3 nucleotides read TGTGCCAGTACCGGGCAACGGCTCGGGGCCCAGTACTTC. Translating it yields CASTGQRLGAQYF.

The chain is built from TRBV4-1 and TRBJ1-5; 10 nucleotides line up with TRBD1. The ends lost 4 bases at V and 5 bases at J; junction bases unmatched: 5. The CDR3 is made up of 15 amino acids. Germline V gives CDR1 MGHRA, CDR2 YSYEKL. In DNA, the CDR3 is TGCGCCAGCAGCCTTCTTGGACAGGGGGATCAGCCCCAGCATTTT. It specifies CASSLLGQGDQPQHF.

The chain has TRBV5-1 and TRBJ2-5; D might be TRBD2 (6 bases). This CDR3 is 14 amino acids long. Germline loops: CDR1 SGHRS, CDR2 YFSETQ. Trimming shortened V by 7 bases and J by 5 bases, and 18 bases separated the two germline ends. In DNA, the CDR3 is TGCGCCAGCCGAGGCCAGCCGAGCGGGGAGACCCAGTACTTC. It is translated as CASRGQPSGETQYF. Combining the CDR3 with reference TRBV5-1 and TRBJ2-5 gives the whole variable domain KAGVTQTPRYLIKTRGQQVTLSCSPISGHRSVSWYQQTPGQGLQFLFEYFSETQRNKGNFPGRFSGRQFSNSRSEMNVSTLELGDSALYLCASRGQPSGETQYFGPGTRLLVL.

The chain links TRBV7-2 to TRBJ1-1; D is possibly TRBD1 (6 bases). Germline V gene data show CDR1 as SGHTA and CDR2 as FQGNSA. This CDR3 spans 14 amino acids. V was clipped by 6 bases and J by 1 base, with 12 bases between them. CDR3 in amino acids: CASSYPGQNTEAFF. CDR3 DNA sequence: TGTGCCAGCAGTTATCCGGGACAGAACACTGAAGCTTTCTTT.

V and J are TRBV5-4 and TRBJ1-2; 9 nucleotides agree with TRBD1. The CDR3 length is 14 residues. The J segment lost 3 bases and the V segment lost 4 bases, leaving 4 bases of the junction unmatched. Germline lookup yields CDR1 SGHNT and CDR2 YYREEE (reference sequence). CDR3 loop: CASSPWTGDYGYTF. In DNA, the CDR3 is TGTGCCAGCAGCCCTTGGACAGGGGACTATGGCTACACCTTC. Full variable domain (missing parts from reference TRBV5-4 and TRBJ1-2): ETGVTQSPTHLIKTRGQQVTLRCSSQSGHNTVSWYQQALGQGPQFIFQYYREEENGRGNFPPRFSGLQFPNYSSELNVNALELDDSALYLCASSPWTGDYGYTFGSGTRLTVV.

V gene TRBV11-1 combines with J gene TRBJ1-1; 7 bases agree with TRBD1. Germline values: CDR1 SGHAT, CDR2 FQDESV (reference sequence). This CDR3 contains 12 residues. J was trimmed by 6 bases and V by 4 bases; bases with no gene match: 2. This CDR3 is CASSSDRAEAFF. The CDR3 DNA is TGTGCCAGCAGCTCAGACAGGGCTGAAGCTTTCTTT.

The genes are TRBV5-1 and TRBJ1-3; 7 nucleotides agree with TRBD1. The germline V gene has CDR1 SGHRS and CDR2 YFSETQ. V gave up 6 bases and J gave up 0 bases; unmatched junction bases: 6. The CDR3 extends over 15 amino acids. The chain's CDR3 is CASKTGLFSGNTIYF. The CDR3 DNA is TGCGCCAGCAAGACAGGGCTTTTCTCTGGAAACACCATATATTTT.

The chain employs TRBV24-1 and TRBJ2-2; the D is unclear. CDR3 size: 12 residues. With 8 bases removed from V and 7 bases from J, the gap between germline ends came to 10 bases. Germline CDR1 reads KGHDR; CDR2 reads SFDVKD. The CDR3 sequence: CATKAVGGELFF. CDR3 nucleotides: TGTGCCACCAAGGCGGTGGGCGGGGAGCTGTTTTTT.

The genes are TRBV5-8 and TRBJ2-5; TRBD2 agrees at 13 bases. Germline assignment: CDR1 SGHTS and CDR2 YDEGEE. This CDR3 contains 15 residues. V was clipped by 5 bases and J by 3 bases; unmatched bases: 4. CDR3 amino acids: CASRHGTSGEETQYF. The CDR3 DNA reads as TGTGCCAGCAGACACGGGACTAGCGGGGAAGAGACCCAGTACTTC.

The V gene is TRBV7-2, the J gene TRBJ1-4; 9 positions agree with TRBD1. V was clipped by 1 base and J by 7 bases; unmatched bases: 7. The CDR3 extends over 16 amino acids. Germline CDR1 and CDR2: SGHTA and FQGNSA. CDR3 coding DNA: TGTGCCAGCAGCTTAGGGACGACAGGGGGAACTGAAAAACTGTTTTTT. It is translated as CASSLGTTGGTEKLFF. Full variable domain (missing parts from reference TRBV7-2 and TRBJ1-4): GAGVSQSPSNKVTEKGKDVELRCDPISGHTALYWYRQSLGQGLEFLIYFQGNSAPDKSGLPSDRFSAERTGGSVSTLTIQRTQQEDSAVYLCASSLGTTGGTEKLFFGSGTQLSVL.

This clone was counted a few times. V and J are TRBV11-2 and TRBJ2-7; D call uncertain. Trimming removed 9 bases at V and 2 bases at J, with 20 bases between. The germline CDR1 and CDR2 sequences are SGHAT and FQNNGV. The CDR3 totals 15 residues. The CDR3 coding sequence is TGTGCCAGTTTGGGCCCCGGCCAAGCCCCCTACGAGCAGTACTTC. Its translation: CASLGPGQAPYEQYF.

The chain has TRBV4-1 and TRBJ2-3; a possible D gene is TRBD1 (5 bases). V shed 1 base and J shed 7 bases, with 24 bases lying between them. The CDR3 spans 18 residues. The germline V gene encodes CDR1 MGHRA and CDR2 YSYEKL. CDR3: CASSQVLGRQIRSYTQYF. The DNA for the CDR3 is TGCGCCAGCAGCCAAGTTCTGGGGCGACAGATTAGGTCGTATACGCAGTATTTT.

This chain uses TRBV6-5 with TRBJ1-4; D might be TRBD1 (6 bases). Germline CDR1 is MNHEY and CDR2 is SVGAGI. Trimming stripped 6 bases from V and 5 bases from J, with 10 bases between. The CDR3 is 13 residues long. This chain's CDR3 is CASSRTVNEKLFF. In nucleotides, the CDR3 is TGTGCCAGCAGCCGGACAGTGAATGAAAAACTGTTTTTT.

The chain links TRBV27 to TRBJ1-2; possibly TRBD1 for D (6 bases). Trimming pared 0 bases from V and 5 bases from J, leaving 16 bases between. CDR1 and CDR2 (germline): MNHEY, SMNVEV (reference sequence). CDR3 size: 16 residues. The CDR3 region is CASSLSDGGGAYGYTF. The CDR3 DNA reads TGTGCCAGCAGTTTATCGGACGGGGGGGGCGCTTATGGCTACACCTTC.